Below are 17 T cell receptor beta chains sequenced from a single sample in a study of cytomegalovirus exposure and HLA in healthy donors. The PCR used 60 Vbeta and 13 Jbeta primers. The data were produced by immunoSEQ multiplex PCR, yet TCRdb's version contains in-frame clones alone and is incomplete. The sample has 150,000 to 250,000 clones, under 90% seen once. The sequenced sample consisted of PBMCs. These receptors originate from a boy between 2 and 10 years old in good health and CMV-seronegative.

The rearrangement joins TRBV11-2 to TRBJ2-1; the D gene is possibly TRBD1 (5 bases). Germline V lookup: CDR1 SGHAT, CDR2 FQNNGV. The V gene lost 4 bases and the J gene lost 6 bases, with 16 bases spanning the gap. The CDR3 consists of 15 residues. This CDR3 reads CASSWGDGPGNEQFF. The CDR3, as DNA: TGTGCCAGCAGCTGGGGCGACGGGCCGGGCAATGAGCAGTTCTTC.

This chain connects TRBV4-1 to TRBJ1-4; D perhaps matches TRBD1 (6 bases). Trimming removed 1 base from V and 6 bases from J, with 12 bases in between. Germline V CDR1 and CDR2: MGHRA, YSYEKL. The CDR3 covers 15 residues. Written as DNA, the CDR3 is TGCGCCAGCAGCCAAGGGACAGCGCGGGATGAAAAACTGTTTTTT. Its protein is CASSQGTARDEKLFF.

V and J are TRBV7-3 and TRBJ2-2; D is perhaps TRBD1 (6 bases). The CDR3 extends over 15 amino acids. Trimming shortened V by 0 bases and J by 5 bases, and 10 bases separated the two germline ends. Germline CDR1 SGHTA, CDR2 FQGTGA. CDR3 sequence: CASSLTGGATGELFF. CDR3 in DNA: TGTGCCAGCAGCTTAACTGGGGGCGCGACCGGGGAGCTGTTTTTT.

The chain carries TRBV7-2 and TRBJ2-5; 9 nucleotides match TRBD1. The germline V gene encodes CDR1 SGHTA and CDR2 FQGNSA. V gave up 3 bases and J gave up 5 bases; unmatched junction bases: 7. The CDR3 extends over 15 amino acids. CDR3 amino acids: CASSFRDRDWETQYF. The CDR3 bases are TGTGCCAGCAGCTTCCGGGACAGGGACTGGGAGACCCAGTACTTC.

This chain links TRBV4-1 with TRBJ1-6; 11 bases agree with TRBD1. Germline CDR1 is MGHRA and CDR2 is YSYEKL. This CDR3 spans 14 amino acids. J lost 11 bases, V lost 5 bases, and 5 bases had no gene match. CDR3 protein: CASSGRDRGTPLHF. Here the CDR3 DNA reads TGCGCCAGCAGCGGACGGGACAGGGGGACACCCCTCCACTTT.

This sequence joins TRBV19 and TRBJ1-1; D is uncertain. V lost 5 bases and J lost 1, with 8 bases in between. The CDR3 covers 13 residues. Germline V lookup: CDR1 LNHDA, CDR2 SQIVND (reference sequence). This CDR3 reads CASSPRQNTEAFF. CDR3 nucleotides: TGTGCCAGTAGTCCTCGACAGAACACTGAAGCTTTCTTT.

In this sample, this clone turned up a few times. This chain uses TRBV2 with TRBJ2-3; no reliable D call. The CDR3 extends over 13 amino acids. The ends were cut back, 9 bases at V and 1 base at J, with 11 bases in the middle. Germline V gene lookup returns CDR1 SNHLY and CDR2 FYNNEI. The CDR3 sequence is CASGLRGTDTQYF. CDR3 coding DNA: TGTGCCAGTGGGTTACGGGGCACAGATACGCAGTATTTT.

Concerning this clone: In the same sample, other DNA sequences code for this CDR3. The V gene is TRBV7-2, the J gene TRBJ2-3; TRBD2 matches 9 bases. This CDR3 is 14 amino acids long. Unmatched junction bases numbered 0, after V lost 1 base and J lost 4 bases. CDR1 is SGHTA and CDR2 is FQGNSA in the germline V gene. The CDR3 nucleotides read TGTGCCAGCAGCTTAGTAGCGGGGGCAGATACGCAGTATTTT. Its translation: CASSLVAGADTQYF.

V usage is TRBV27 and J usage is TRBJ1-1, with TRBD1 identical over 7 bases. CDR1 and CDR2 (germline): MNHEY, SMNVEV (reference sequence). CDR3 length: 13 residues. V trimming: 2 bases; J trimming: 3 bases; junction bases outside the gene matches: 0. The CDR3 sequence is CASSLQGDTEAFF. The DNA of the CDR3 is TGTGCCAGCAGTTTACAGGGGGACACTGAAGCTTTCTTT.

The rearrangement links TRBV10-3 to TRBJ2-7; TRBD1 agrees at 7 bases. Losses at the gene ends were 4 bases for V and 7 bases for J; bases not matched to a gene: 7. This CDR3 has 13 amino acids. Germline lookup yields CDR1 ENHRY and CDR2 SYGVKD. CDR3 loop: CAISATGAEEQYF. Here the CDR3 DNA reads TGTGCCATCAGTGCCACAGGGGCGGAAGAGCAGTACTTC.

This chain links TRBV5-1 with TRBJ2-3; possible D gene TRBD2, 5 bases. Between the trimmed V and J ends, which lost 4 bases and 4 bases, there was a span of 19 bases. This CDR3 spans 16 amino acids. The germline CDR1 and CDR2 sequences are SGHRS and YFSETQ. The CDR3 here is CASSTDPTRSADTQYF. The CDR3 bases are TGCGCCAGCAGCACCGACCCTACTAGATCCGCAGATACGCAGTATTTT.

The chain carries TRBV7-2 and TRBJ2-5; D unresolved. Germline-derived CDR1 and CDR2 are SGHTA and FQGNSA. V dropped 1 base and J dropped 4 bases, with 4 bases sitting between them. This CDR3 is 12 amino acids long. CDR3 amino acids: CASSLVRETQYF. The CDR3 DNA reads TGTGCCAGCAGCTTAGTTCGAGAGACCCAGTACTTC. Complete variable domain (other parts from reference TRBV7-2 and TRBJ2-5): GAGVSQSPSNKVTEKGKDVELRCDPISGHTALYWYRQSLGQGLEFLIYFQGNSAPDKSGLPSDRFSAERTGGSVSTLTIQRTQQEDSAVYLCASSLVRETQYFGPGTRLLVL.

The chain employs TRBV27 and TRBJ2-1; D gene ambiguous. The ends were cut back, 0 bases at V and 3 bases at J, with 6 bases in the middle. This CDR3 is built from 14 residues. Germline-derived CDR1 and CDR2 are MNHEY and SMNVEV (reference sequence). CDR3 in amino acids: CASSLSPSYNEQFF. The CDR3 DNA reads TGTGCCAGCAGTTTATCTCCGAGCTACAATGAGCAGTTCTTC.

This chain joins TRBV18 and TRBJ2-7; D uncertain. Germline-derived CDR1 and CDR2 are KGHSH and LQKENI. Trimming took off 4 bases at V and 3 bases at J, with 16 bases between the two ends. The CDR3 length is 15 residues. The CDR3 DNA is TGTGCCAGCTCACGAAATCGAAACAGTGTCTACGAGCAGTACTTC. Its translation is CASSRNRNSVYEQYF.

The chain combines TRBV7-2 with TRBJ1-6, with D possibly being TRBD1 (6 bases). CDR1 and CDR2 (germline): SGHTA, FQGNSA. The CDR3 loop spans 15 amino acids. V shed 1 base and J shed 7 bases, with 11 bases lying between them. CDR3 loop: CASSLVGGLNSPLHF. CDR3 nucleotides: TGTGCCAGCAGCTTAGTCGGGGGGCTGAATTCACCCCTCCACTTT.

The J gene is TRBJ1-4, the V gene TRBV5-1, with TRBD1 matching 12 bases. Per the germline V gene, CDR1 is SGHRS and CDR2 is YFSETQ. V lost 9 bases, J lost 0 bases, and 3 bases stayed unmatched. CDR3 length: 15 residues. CDR3 sequence (DNA): TGCGCCACCGGGACAGGGGGCGCAACTAATGAAAAACTGTTTTTT. Its translation: CATGTGGATNEKLFF.

V and J are TRBV7-2 and TRBJ1-3; D gene ambiguous. CDR1 is SGHTA and CDR2 is FQGNSA in the germline V gene. The V and J ends lost 0 bases and 0 bases respectively, with 6 bases between them. The CDR3 contains 15 residues. The CDR3 is CASSLAIHSGNTIYF. The CDR3 nucleotides read TGTGCCAGCAGCTTAGCTATACACTCTGGAAACACCATATATTTT.